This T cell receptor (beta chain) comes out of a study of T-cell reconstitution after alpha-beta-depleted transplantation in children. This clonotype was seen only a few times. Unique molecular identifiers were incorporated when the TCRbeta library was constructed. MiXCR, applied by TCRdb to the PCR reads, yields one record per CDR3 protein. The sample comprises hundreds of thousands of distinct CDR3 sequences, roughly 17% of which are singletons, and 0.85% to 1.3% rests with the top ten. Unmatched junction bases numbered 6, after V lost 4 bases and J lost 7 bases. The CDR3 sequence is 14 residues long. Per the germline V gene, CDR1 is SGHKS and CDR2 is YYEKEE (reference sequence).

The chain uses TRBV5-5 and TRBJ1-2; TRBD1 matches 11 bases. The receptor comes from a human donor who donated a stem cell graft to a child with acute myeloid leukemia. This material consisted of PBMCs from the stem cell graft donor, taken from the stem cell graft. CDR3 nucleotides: TGTGCCAGCAGCAAGGACAGGGGGCGGTTTGGCTACACCTTC. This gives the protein CASSKDRGRFGYTF. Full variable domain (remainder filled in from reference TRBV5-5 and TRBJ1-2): DAGVTQSPTHLIKTRGQQVTLRCSPISGHKSVSWYQQVLGQGPQFIFQYYEKEERGRGNFPDRFSARQFPNYSSELNVNALLLGDSALYLCASSKDRGRFGYTFGSGTRLTVV.